The 25 T cell receptor beta chains below were found in one sample sequenced in a study of metastatic and nonmetastatic thyroid tumors. Using MiXCR, TCRdb re-called clones from the PCR reads. The sample includes some 22,000 clones, more than 20% of them seen just once. All patients were treatment-naive before thyroid surgery. Sequences were obtained from blood. The receptors shown here come from a male donor with papillary thyroid cancer or a benign thyroid nodule (not recorded which). Some clones in this sample may be carry-over from other donors' samples.

This clone is labeled medium-sized. J is TRBJ2-2 and V is TRBV15; 8 bases are a match to TRBD2. Germline lookup yields CDR1 LNHNV and CDR2 YYDKDF (reference sequence). J gave up 3 bases and V 3 bases, and 9 bases lay outside the gene matches. CDR3 length equals 17 residues. The chain's CDR3 is CATSSGERERDTGELFF. CDR3 DNA sequence: TGTGCCACCAGCAGCGGGGAGCGGGAGCGGGACACCGGGGAGCTGTTTTTT.

The chain joins TRBV14 to TRBJ2-7, with 11 bases matching TRBD1. V lost 1 base and J lost 4; bases outside the gene matches: 12. The CDR3 length is 18 residues. Germline V lookup: CDR1 SGHDN, CDR2 FVKESK. This CDR3 reads CASSQVGYLGTGGYEQYF. As DNA, the CDR3 is TGTGCCAGCAGCCAAGTGGGGTACCTAGGGACAGGGGGGTACGAGCAGTACTTC.

Written as DNA, the CDR3 is TGTGCCAGCACCGATTGGAACACTGAAGCTTTCTTT. Protein: CASTDWNTEAFF. The chain couples TRBV12-3 or TRBV12-4 to TRBJ1-1; D is undetermined. Trimming took 7 bases from V and 1 from J, leaving 7 bases between them. The CDR3 is 12 residues long.

This clone was counted many times. The CDR3 region has the DNA TGCAGTGCTAGAGCCGGGACAGGGCCATTCGAAGCTTTCTTT. Protein: CSARAGTGPFEAFF. The rearrangement links TRBV20-1 to TRBJ1-1, with 9 bases identical to TRBD1. This CDR3 is built from 14 residues. J was trimmed by 8 bases and V by 1 base; bases with no gene match: 8. Germline V lookup: CDR1 DFQATT, CDR2 SNEGSKA (reference sequence).

This clone was observed at least ten times. The chain joins TRBV10-2 to TRBJ2-7; 7 nucleotides align to TRBD2. CDR3 length: 11 amino acids. V lost 8 bases to trimming and J lost 4 bases; unmatched junction nucleotides: 2. Germline V CDR1 and CDR2: WSHSY, SAAADI. The CDR3 loop reads CASGGGYEQYF. The CDR3 DNA sequence: TGCGCCAGCGGGGGGGGATACGAGCAGTACTTC.

The V call is TRBV5-1, the J call TRBJ2-3, with 8 bases matching TRBD2. CDR1 and CDR2 from the germline V gene are SGHRS and YFSETQ. The CDR3 is made up of 17 amino acids. The J segment lost 4 bases and the V segment lost 5 bases, leaving 15 bases of the junction unmatched. This CDR3 reads CASRLRTGRGAPDTQYF. CDR3 coding DNA: TGCGCCAGCAGACTCCGGACCGGGAGGGGGGCCCCAGATACGCAGTATTTT.

This clone was seen ten or more times. The chain is built from TRBV20-1 and TRBJ1-4, with unresolved D. Trimming shortened V by 1 base and J by 6 bases, and 9 bases separated the two germline ends. The CDR3 sequence is 13 residues long. CDR1 and CDR2 from the germline V gene are DFQATT and SNEGSKA (reference sequence). CDR3 in DNA: TGCAGTGCTAGAGTTGGGGAGCATGAAAAACTGTTTTTT. The encoded protein is CSARVGEHEKLFF.

Concerning this clone: The junction departs from germline at one end; a sequencing error may be responsible. The chain links TRBV6-1 to TRBJ1-2; TRBD1 is a possible D gene (5 bases). CDR3 length equals 12 residues. CDR1 and CDR2 from the germline V gene are MNHNS and SASEGT. Written as DNA, the CDR3 is TGTGCCTGCACCGGGACCACCTATTGCTACACCTTC. It specifies CACTGTTYCYTF.

There are many counts of this clone. The chain combines TRBV20-1 with TRBJ1-4; possibly TRBD1 for D (5 bases). Trimming shortened V by 0 bases and J by 5 bases, and 10 bases separated the two germline ends. The CDR3 sequence is 14 residues long. Looked up from germline, CDR1 is DFQATT and CDR2 is SNEGSKA (reference sequence). The CDR3 loop is CSAREGQGNEKLFF. The CDR3 DNA reads as TGCAGTGCTAGAGAAGGGCAGGGAAATGAAAAACTGTTTTTT.

The chain links TRBV18 to TRBJ1-1; D perhaps matches TRBD1 (5 bases). The germline gives CDR1 KGHSH, CDR2 LQKENI. The CDR3 totals 14 residues. V lost 0 bases to trimming and J lost 8 bases, with 13 bases between them. The CDR3 nucleotides are TGTGCCAGCTCACCACCACAAGGGGCGAAGGAAGCTTTCTTT. Translation: CASSPPQGAKEAFF.

This clone was seen at least ten times. The chain joins TRBV5-1 to TRBJ1-4; D ambiguous. Germline V lookup: CDR1 SGHRS, CDR2 YFSETQ. There are 11 residues in the CDR3. The germline V and J ends were trimmed by 6 bases and 4 bases, with 4 bases remaining between them. This chain's CDR3 is CASKDNEKLFF. CDR3 in DNA: TGCGCCAGCAAGGATAATGAAAAACTGTTTTTT.

The table lists this clone with many counts. The rearrangement uses TRBV7-2 and TRBJ2-5; 7 nucleotides match TRBD2. The germline V gene encodes CDR1 SGHTA and CDR2 FQGNSA. CDR3 size: 12 residues. V gave up 5 bases and J gave up 5 bases; unmatched junction bases: 2. The CDR3 region is CASSGGGETQYF. In nucleotides, the CDR3 is TGTGCCAGCAGCGGGGGAGGGGAGACCCAGTACTTC.

By share, this clone ranks as medium-sized. The chain couples TRBV28 to TRBJ1-1, with 7 bases aligning to TRBD1. The CDR3 runs to 14 residues. Germline lookup yields CDR1 MDHEN and CDR2 SYDVKM. Trimming removed 7 bases from V and 0 bases from J; junction bases left unmatched: 5. Written as DNA, the CDR3 is TGTGCCAGCACCCGGGACAGCTTGAACACTGAAGCTTTCTTT. As protein: CASTRDSLNTEAFF.

The chain combines TRBV4-3 with TRBJ2-2; 9 bases map to TRBD1. Germline trimming cut 3 bases from V and 3 bases from J; bases unmatched to any gene: 11. Germline CDR1 and CDR2: LGHNA and YSLEER. This CDR3 contains 18 residues. The CDR3 DNA reads TGCGCCAGCAGCCAGGAAGTAGTGGGACAGGGATACACCGGGGAGCTGTTTTTT. Its protein is CASSQEVVGQGYTGELFF.

The J gene is TRBJ2-5, the V gene TRBV28; 10 bases are a match to TRBD2. The CDR3 totals 15 residues. CDR1 and CDR2 (germline): MDHEN, SYDVKM. V trimming: 8 bases; J trimming: 5 bases; junction bases outside the gene matches: 11. The CDR3 sequence: CASGPLLAGRETQYF. The DNA for the CDR3 is TGTGCCAGCGGACCACTACTAGCGGGAAGGGAGACCCAGTACTTC.

The table lists this clone with a few counts. The gene calls are TRBV6-1 and TRBJ1-1; 12 nucleotides line up with TRBD1. The CDR3 extends over 13 amino acids. After removal of 5 bases from V and 8 bases from J, the junction contained 3 bases not matched to a gene. The germline CDR1 and CDR2 sequences are MNHNS and SASEGT. The CDR3 region is CASSRDRGREAFF. The CDR3 DNA follows: TGTGCCAGCAGTCGGGACAGGGGGCGGGAAGCTTTCTTT.

By sample fraction, this clone is medium-sized. The CDR3 DNA reads TGTGCCAGCAGCCGTTATGGGGCACAGGGTTCCTACGAGCAGTACTTC. Translated, it gives CASSRYGAQGSYEQYF. The J gene is TRBJ2-7, the V gene TRBV4-2; maybe TRBD1 (6 bases). The germline V and J ends were trimmed by 4 bases and 1 base, with 17 bases remaining between them. This CDR3 has 16 amino acids. Looked up from germline, CDR1 is LGHNA and CDR2 is YNFKEQ.

This clone was seen ten or more times. The chain is built from TRBV6-2 or TRBV6-3 and TRBJ2-2; maybe TRBD1 (5 bases). Trimming removed 6 bases from V and 3 bases from J, with 17 bases in between. Germline loops: CDR1 MNHEY, CDR2 SVGEGT. CDR3 length: 16 amino acids. The CDR3 DNA is TGTGCCAGCAGAAGGGGCTGGGGCCAGGACACCGGGGAGCTGTTTTTT. It translates to CASRRGWGQDTGELFF.

The V gene is TRBV3-1, the J gene TRBJ2-5; D is perhaps TRBD1 or TRBD2 (5 bases each). CDR1 LGHDT and CDR2 YNNKEL come from the germline V gene (reference sequence). CDR3 size: 15 residues. V was pared by 6 bases and J by 5 bases, with 19 bases between. The CDR3 coding sequence is TGTGCCAGCAGACCAATGGGGGAGCCGGCCGAGACCCAGTACTTC. Its protein is CASRPMGEPAETQYF.

This clone showed up many times. The chain recombines TRBV18 with TRBJ2-1; weak D call: TRBD1 (6 bases). CDR3 length equals 16 residues. Trimming took off 3 bases at V and 0 bases at J, with 12 bases between the two ends. The V gene's germline CDR1 is KGHSH and CDR2 LQKENI. CDR3 sequence reads: CASSPRQVSSYNEQFF. The CDR3 DNA follows: TGTGCCAGCTCACCGAGACAGGTGAGCTCCTACAATGAGCAGTTCTTC.

In its sample, this clone is medium-sized. This rearrangement joins TRBV6-2 or TRBV6-3 to TRBJ1-5; D ambiguous. The CDR3 loop spans 13 amino acids. The germline V gene has CDR1 MNHEY and CDR2 SVGEGT. V dropped 2 bases and J dropped 4 bases, with 6 bases sitting between them. The CDR3 coding sequence is TGTGCCAGCAGTTACGCAGAGAATCAGCCCCAGCATTTT. Amino acids: CASSYAENQPQHF.

This clone was observed a few times. The chain is built from TRBV27 and TRBJ2-2; D is unclear. CDR1 MNHEY and CDR2 SMNVEV come from the germline V gene (reference sequence). Trimming left V 7 bases short and J 6 bases short, with 15 bases between. The length of the CDR3 is 14 residues. The DNA for the CDR3 is TGTGCCAGCACCCCATACGGTTGGGCCGGGGAGCTGTTTTTT. It specifies CASTPYGWAGELFF.

The V and J genes are TRBV20-1 and TRBJ2-7; 11 bases are shared with TRBD1. The CDR3 spans 14 residues. V shed 4 bases and J 9 bases; nucleotides not matched to a gene: 11. The germline V gene has CDR1 DFQATT and CDR2 SNEGSKA (reference sequence). CDR3 protein: CSATSGQGGRWQYF. The CDR3 DNA follows: TGCAGTGCTACCTCGGGACAGGGGGGGCGGTGGCAGTACTTC.

This clone was found many times. Different DNA sequences within this sample yield the same CDR3. This rearrangement joins TRBV19 to TRBJ2-4; D possibly corresponds to TRBD2 (6 bases). CDR1 and CDR2 (germline): LNHDA, SQIVND (reference sequence). Trimming removed 4 bases from V and 3 bases from J, with 19 bases in between. The CDR3 runs 17 residues. CDR3 in DNA: TGTGCCAGTAGTAATGGGGGAGGTGAGCACGTCAAAAACATTCAGTACTTC. It is translated as CASSNGGGEHVKNIQYF.

The gene calls are TRBV20-1 and TRBJ1-5, with D unresolved. The CDR3 extends over 13 amino acids. Germline values: CDR1 DFQATT, CDR2 SNEGSKA (reference sequence). Trimming removed 7 bases at V and 10 bases at J, with 20 bases between. Here the CDR3 DNA reads TGCAGTGTTAGTTTTGTCAACACAAGTCCCCAGCATTTT. Residues: CSVSFVNTSPQHF.